Listed below are T cell receptor beta chains from one sample, sequenced in a study of OX40 agonist ivuxolimab in advanced cancers. Profiled with immunoSEQ multiplex PCR; TCRdb holds only in-frame clones, not every one. The sample contains 40,000 or so clones, about 82% of which appear only once. The material sequenced was CD4+ or CD8+ T cells sorted from blood, taken in a trial of the OX40 agonist ivuxolimab. These receptors all come from an adult with an advanced solid tumor such as melanoma, head and neck, liver or kidney cancer. The CDR3 runs from the conserved cysteine through the conserved F or W. The D gene is left open where the match is weak. Rows give clone size only sometimes, using once, few, many, or a class for an expanded clone.

clone size: once; J gene: TRBJ1-3; V gene: TRBV5-1; D gene: NA; CDR3 DNA: TGCGCCAGCAGCTTGCCAGGGGCCCAGAACACCATATATTTT; CDR3 protein: CASSLPGAQNTIYF
clone size: NA; J gene: TRBJ2-2; V gene: TRBV9; D gene: NA; CDR3 DNA: TGTGCCAGCAGCGTAGTACTCACCGGGGAGCTGTTTTTT; CDR3 protein: CASSVVLTGELFF
clone size: NA; J gene: TRBJ1-2; V gene: TRBV28; D gene: NA; CDR3 DNA: TGTGCCAGCAGTATCCACCCCCGGCAGGGAGATGGCTACACCTTC; CDR3 protein: CASSIHPRQGDGYTF
clone size: NA; J gene: TRBJ2-5; V gene: TRBV19; D gene: TRBD2; CDR3 DNA: TGTGCCAGTAGTATTCGGGGTAGCGGGAGCGCTGAGACCCAGTACTTC; CDR3 protein: CASSIRGSGSAETQYF
clone size: once; J gene: TRBJ2-5; V gene: TRBV5-1; D gene: NA; CDR3 DNA: TGCGCCAGCAGCTTGGCCCCGGCACAAGAGACCCAGTACTTC; CDR3 protein: CASSLAPAQETQYF
clone size: NA; J gene: TRBJ1-5; V gene: TRBV2; D gene: TRBD1; CDR3 DNA: TGTGCCAGCGGACAGGACGGGAGCAATCAGCCCCAGCATTTT; CDR3 protein: CASGQDGSNQPQHF
clone size: once; J gene: TRBJ1-2; V gene: TRBV28; D gene: NA; CDR3 DNA: TGTGCCAGCAGTTTGGTCTCCCTAGGAGGCTACACCTTC; CDR3 protein: CASSLVSLGGYTF
clone size: NA; J gene: TRBJ1-4; V gene: TRBV5-4; D gene: TRBD1; CDR3 DNA: TGTGCCAGCAGCTTGCCGGGGGGGACAGGGGAGGAAAAACTGTTTTTT; CDR3 protein: CASSLPGGTGEEKLFF
clone size: NA; J gene: TRBJ2-7; V gene: TRBV19; D gene: NA; CDR3 DNA: TGTGCCAGTAGGCAGAGGGATGGCGAGCAGTACTTC; CDR3 protein: CASRQRDGEQYF
clone size: NA; J gene: TRBJ1-6; V gene: TRBV5-6; D gene: TRBD1; CDR3 DNA: TGTGCCAGCAGCTCGTTACAGGGGGCGTTTTCACCCCTCCACTTT; CDR3 protein: CASSSLQGAFSPLHF
clone size: NA; J gene: TRBJ2-5; V gene: TRBV7-9; D gene: NA; CDR3 DNA: TGTGCCAGCAGCTTAGAGGGGCGGGAGACCCAGTACTTC; CDR3 protein: CASSLEGRETQYF
clone size: NA; J gene: TRBJ1-1; V gene: TRBV28; D gene: TRBD1; CDR3 DNA: TGTGCCAGCAGTTCTCTCCGGGACAGAAACACTGAAGCTTTCTTT; CDR3 protein: CASSSLRDRNTEAFF
clone size: NA; J gene: TRBJ2-2; V gene: TRBV9; D gene: TRBD2; CDR3 DNA: TGTGCCAGCAGCGTAGCAACTAGCGGCAACACCGGGGAGCTGTTTTTT; CDR3 protein: CASSVATSGNTGELFF
clone size: NA; J gene: TRBJ1-5; V gene: TRBV7-8; D gene: NA; CDR3 DNA: TGTGCCAGCAGCTTTATGACACTTGATCAGCCCCAGCATTTT; CDR3 protein: CASSFMTLDQPQHF
clone size: NA; J gene: TRBJ1-3; V gene: TRBV7-9; D gene: NA; CDR3 DNA: TGTGCCAGCAGCGCCGCTAGGGATTCTGGAAACACCATATATTTT; CDR3 protein: CASSAARDSGNTIYF
clone size: NA; J gene: TRBJ2-2; V gene: TRBV2; D gene: NA; CDR3 DNA: TGTGCCAGCAAGGCCCGGACGGATAACACCGGGGAGCTGTTTTTT; CDR3 protein: CASKARTDNTGELFF
clone size: NA; J gene: TRBJ2-1; V gene: TRBV10-3; D gene: TRBD2; CDR3 DNA: TGTGCCATCAGTGGGCCGGGAAGATTAGCGGGTAATTATGAGCAGTTCTTC; CDR3 protein: CAISGPGRLAGNYEQFF
clone size: NA; J gene: TRBJ2-5; V gene: TRBV5-5; D gene: NA; CDR3 DNA: TGTGCCAGCAGCAGGCTACTCGGGGAGACCCAGTACTTC; CDR3 protein: CASSRLLGETQYF
clone size: NA; J gene: TRBJ1-2; V gene: TRBV18; D gene: NA; CDR3 DNA: TGTGCCAGCTCACCAGGGGACGGCTACACCTTC; CDR3 protein: CASSPGDGYTF
clone size: NA; J gene: TRBJ2-7; V gene: TRBV27; D gene: NA; CDR3 DNA: TGTGCCAGCAGGGGAGGTTACTACGAGCAGTACTTC; CDR3 protein: CASRGGYYEQYF
clone size: few; J gene: TRBJ1-5; V gene: TRBV28; D gene: NA; CDR3 DNA: TGTGCCAGCAGGCAGGGTAGCAATCAGCCCCAGCATTTT; CDR3 protein: CASRQGSNQPQHF
clone size: NA; J gene: TRBJ2-1; V gene: TRBV18; D gene: NA; CDR3 DNA: TGTGCCAGCTCACTGGACACTCCGAGCAGAGCGAATGAGCAGTTCTTC; CDR3 protein: CASSLDTPSRANEQFF
clone size: NA; J gene: TRBJ2-5; V gene: TRBV30; D gene: NA; CDR3 DNA: TGTGCCTGGACACTCGGACATAGGGAAGAGACCCAGTACTTC; CDR3 protein: CAWTLGHREETQYF
clone size: NA; J gene: TRBJ2-7; V gene: TRBV19; D gene: NA; CDR3 DNA: TGTGCCAGTAGTATGAGAGGGATGGAGGTATACGAGCAGTACTTC; CDR3 protein: CASSMRGMEVYEQYF
clone size: NA; J gene: TRBJ2-4; V gene: TRBV5-4; D gene: TRBD2; CDR3 DNA: TGTGCCAGCAGCTTGGCGGGGGGACGCGCCAAAAACATTCAGTACTTC; CDR3 protein: CASSLAGGRAKNIQYF
clone size: NA; J gene: TRBJ2-7; V gene: TRBV18; D gene: NA; CDR3 DNA: TGTGCCAGCTCACCGATGACGACAACAGGGAAGTCCTACGAGCAGTACTTC; CDR3 protein: CASSPMTTTGKSYEQYF
clone size: NA; J gene: TRBJ1-3; V gene: TRBV11-2; D gene: NA; CDR3 DNA: TGTGCCAGCAGCTTCTTGCCAGGGAGACACTCTGGAAACACCATATATTTT; CDR3 protein: CASSFLPGRHSGNTIYF
clone size: once; J gene: TRBJ1-1; V gene: TRBV18; D gene: TRBD1; CDR3 DNA: TGTGCCAGCTCAATCGACAGGGGGCGAATGGTCTTT; CDR3 protein: CASSIDRGRMVF
clone size: NA; J gene: TRBJ2-5; V gene: TRBV10-1; D gene: NA; CDR3 DNA: TGCGCCAGCAGTTCGGGCAGCCAAGAGACCCAGTACTTC; CDR3 protein: CASSSGSQETQYF
clone size: NA; J gene: TRBJ2-3; V gene: TRBV18; D gene: TRBD1; CDR3 DNA: TGTGCCAGCTCACCACCGAACAACAGGGGTGCAGATACGCAGTATTTT; CDR3 protein: CASSPPNNRGADTQYF
clone size: NA; J gene: TRBJ1-1; V gene: TRBV7-9; D gene: NA; CDR3 DNA: TGTGCCAGCAGCTTCGGGGAGGACGAAGCTTTCTTT; CDR3 protein: CASSFGEDEAFF
clone size: NA; J gene: TRBJ2-4; V gene: TRBV30; D gene: NA; CDR3 DNA: TGTGCCTGGAGTGAGGGGGACATTCAGTACTTC; CDR3 protein: CAWSEGDIQYF
clone size: NA; J gene: TRBJ2-7; V gene: TRBV6-5; D gene: NA; CDR3 DNA: TGTGCCAGCAGTAATGGACGGGCCGAGCAGTACTTC; CDR3 protein: CASSNGRAEQYF
clone size: NA; J gene: TRBJ1-3; V gene: TRBV14; D gene: NA; CDR3 DNA: TGTGCCAGCAGCCATTGGGACTCTGGAAACACCATATATTTT; CDR3 protein: CASSHWDSGNTIYF
clone size: NA; J gene: TRBJ1-6; V gene: TRBV14; D gene: NA; CDR3 DNA: TGTGCCAGCAGCTTCGGCCCACGCGGGACTGCTAATTCACCCCTCCACTTT; CDR3 protein: CASSFGPRGTANSPLHF
clone size: NA; J gene: TRBJ1-2; V gene: TRBV1; D gene: NA; CDR3 DNA: TGCACCAGCAGCTTGAAACAGATTTTTAACTATGGCTACACCTTC; CDR3 protein: CTSSLKQIFNYGYTF
clone size: NA; J gene: TRBJ2-2; V gene: TRBV28; D gene: TRBD1; CDR3 DNA: TGTGCCAGCAGGACAGGGGGAACCGGGGAGCTGTTTTTT; CDR3 protein: CASRTGGTGELFF
clone size: once; J gene: TRBJ2-2; V gene: TRBV6-5; D gene: TRBD2; CDR3 DNA: TGTGCCAGCAGTTACGGGCTAGCGGAGACCGGGGAGCTGTTTTTT; CDR3 protein: CASSYGLAETGELFF
clone size: few; J gene: TRBJ1-2; V gene: TRBV6-6; D gene: NA; CDR3 DNA: TGTGCCAGCAGATTCCCGCAGGATGACTATGGCTACACCTTC; CDR3 protein: CASRFPQDDYGYTF
clone size: NA; J gene: TRBJ1-4; V gene: TRBV6-5; D gene: NA; CDR3 DNA: TGTGCCAGCAGCCCCGACCAGGGTGTTGAAAAACTGTTTTTT; CDR3 protein: CASSPDQGVEKLFF
clone size: NA; J gene: TRBJ2-5; V gene: TRBV11-2; D gene: NA; CDR3 DNA: TGTGCCAGCAGCCCAAGGACCAGCGGGGAGACCCAGTACTTC; CDR3 protein: CASSPRTSGETQYF
clone size: NA; J gene: TRBJ1-4; V gene: TRBV25-1; D gene: NA; CDR3 DNA: TGTGCCAGCAGTTCCCGGGACCTCCTGGATGAAAAACTGTTTTTT; CDR3 protein: CASSSRDLLDEKLFF
clone size: NA; J gene: TRBJ1-1; V gene: TRBV29-1; D gene: NA; CDR3 DNA: TGCAGCGTTAGCACTTCCGACAACTTGAACACTGAAGCTTTCTTT; CDR3 protein: CSVSTSDNLNTEAFF
clone size: NA; J gene: TRBJ1-1; V gene: TRBV6-5; D gene: NA; CDR3 DNA: TGTGCCAGCAGTTACTCCGGGGGGTACACTGAAGCTTTCTTT; CDR3 protein: CASSYSGGYTEAFF
clone size: NA; J gene: TRBJ2-5; V gene: TRBV6-1; D gene: NA; CDR3 DNA: TGTGCCAGCAGTCCCGTGGTTGGAGAGACCCAGTACTTC; CDR3 protein: CASSPVVGETQYF
clone size: few; J gene: TRBJ2-1; V gene: TRBV19; D gene: NA; CDR3 DNA: TGTGCCAGTAGTCCCAATCGGAATGAGCAGTTCTTC; CDR3 protein: CASSPNRNEQFF
clone size: NA; J gene: TRBJ2-7; V gene: TRBV9; D gene: TRBD1; CDR3 DNA: TGTGCCAGCAGCGTAGCTGGGACAGGCGCCTACGAGCAGTACTTC; CDR3 protein: CASSVAGTGAYEQYF
clone size: once; J gene: TRBJ2-2; V gene: TRBV4-1; D gene: TRBD2; CDR3 DNA: TGCGCCAGCAGCCAAGATCTTTTCGGACTAGCGGCGAACACCGGGGAGCTGTTTTTT; CDR3 protein: CASSQDLFGLAANTGELFF
clone size: once; J gene: TRBJ2-3; V gene: TRBV29-1; D gene: TRBD2; CDR3 DNA: TGCAGCGTGGGACGCCTAGCGGGGGGGCTGGCAGATACGCAGTATTTT; CDR3 protein: CSVGRLAGGLADTQYF
clone size: NA; J gene: TRBJ2-1; V gene: TRBV7-2; D gene: NA; CDR3 DNA: TGTGCCAGCAGCTTAGCCCGGGGCAGGTACAATGAGCAGTTCTTC; CDR3 protein: CASSLARGRYNEQFF
clone size: NA; J gene: TRBJ1-1; V gene: TRBV28; D gene: TRBD1; CDR3 DNA: TGTGCCAGCAGCTCAGGGGGCCAGAACACTGAAGCTTTCTTT; CDR3 protein: CASSSGGQNTEAFF
clone size: NA; J gene: TRBJ2-2; V gene: TRBV7-2; D gene: NA; CDR3 DNA: TGTGCCAGCAGCTCCCAGGGAGGCACCGGGGAGCTGTTTTTT; CDR3 protein: CASSSQGGTGELFF
clone size: NA; J gene: TRBJ2-3; V gene: TRBV29-1; D gene: NA; CDR3 DNA: TGCAGCGTCAGGAAGGGAGGGAACAGGGGGAAAGATACGCAGTATTTT; CDR3 protein: CSVRKGGNRGKDTQYF
clone size: NA; J gene: TRBJ1-3; V gene: TRBV19; D gene: NA; CDR3 DNA: TGTGCCAGTGCCTCAACCATTCTGACCGCGGGGGGAAACACCATATATTTT; CDR3 protein: CASASTILTAGGNTIYF